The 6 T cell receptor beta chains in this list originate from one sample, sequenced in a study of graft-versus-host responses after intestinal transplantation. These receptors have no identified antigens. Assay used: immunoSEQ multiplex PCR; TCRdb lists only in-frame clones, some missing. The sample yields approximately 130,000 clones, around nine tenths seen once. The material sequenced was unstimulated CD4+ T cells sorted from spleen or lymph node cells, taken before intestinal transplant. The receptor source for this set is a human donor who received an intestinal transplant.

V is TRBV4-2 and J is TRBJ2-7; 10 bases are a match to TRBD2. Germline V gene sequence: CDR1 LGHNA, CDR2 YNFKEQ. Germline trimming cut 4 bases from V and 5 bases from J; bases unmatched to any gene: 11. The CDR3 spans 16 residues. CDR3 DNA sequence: TGTGCCAGCAGCCCGGAGAGCGGGGGGGCCTGGAACGAGCAGTACTTC. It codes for CASSPESGGAWNEQYF.

CDR3 sequence reads: CASSSCSGASYEQYF. CDR3 DNA sequence: TGTGCCAGCAGCAGCTGTTCAGGGGCCTCCTACGAGCAGTACTTC. This chain links TRBV21-1 with TRBJ2-7; TRBD1 is the table's D call and was not checked against the DNA. TRBV21-1 is a known pseudogene. This CDR3 has 15 residues.

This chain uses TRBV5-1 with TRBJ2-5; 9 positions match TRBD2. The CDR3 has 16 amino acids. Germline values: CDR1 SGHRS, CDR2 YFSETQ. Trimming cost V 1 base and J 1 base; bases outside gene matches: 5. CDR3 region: CASSLMTSGTQETQYF. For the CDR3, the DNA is TGCGCCAGCAGCTTGATGACTAGCGGAACCCAAGAGACCCAGTACTTC.

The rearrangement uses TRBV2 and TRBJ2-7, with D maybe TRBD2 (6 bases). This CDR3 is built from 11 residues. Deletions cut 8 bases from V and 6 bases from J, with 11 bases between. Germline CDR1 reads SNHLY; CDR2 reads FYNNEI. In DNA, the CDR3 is TGTGCCAGCCACCTGGGAGGCGAGCAGTACTTC. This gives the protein CASHLGGEQYF.

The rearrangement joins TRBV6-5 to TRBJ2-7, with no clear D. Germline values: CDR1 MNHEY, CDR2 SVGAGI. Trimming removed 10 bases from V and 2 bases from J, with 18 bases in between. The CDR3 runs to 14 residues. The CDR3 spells CATRNHGVAYEQYF. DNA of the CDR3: TGTGCCACAAGAAATCATGGGGTAGCCTACGAGCAGTACTTC.

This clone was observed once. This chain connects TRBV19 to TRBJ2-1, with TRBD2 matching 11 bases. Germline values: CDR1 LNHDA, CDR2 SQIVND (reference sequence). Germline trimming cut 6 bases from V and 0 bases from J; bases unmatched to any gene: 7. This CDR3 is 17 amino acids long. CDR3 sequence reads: CASRAGTSGRSYNEQFF. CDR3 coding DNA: TGTGCCAGTAGGGCCGGGACTAGCGGACGCTCCTACAATGAGCAGTTCTTC.